This TCR beta chain was retrieved from a study of T cell responses to AZD1222 COVID-19 vaccine. Study-wide points: Donors were largely white British and mainly female; clonal diversity was possibly underestimated.

Assay: immunoSEQ multiplex PCR; the TCRdb copy retains only in-frame clones and omits some. The repertoire consists of more than 95,000 clones, with around 86% occurring once and the leading ten covering approximately 3%. About this clone itself: Its antigen is not identified.

The origin of this receptor is an adult who received the MenACWY meningococcal vaccine as a control. Sample: peripheral blood, taken 28 days after the second dose of the MenACWY control vaccine.

For the CDR3, the DNA is TGTGCCAGCTGGAGGGGTCATAATTCACCCCTCCACTTT. It translates to CASWRGHNSPLHF. The chain joins TRBV6-5 to TRBJ1-6, with D perhaps matching TRBD1 (5 bases). The CDR3 totals 13 residues. Germline V lookup: CDR1 MNHEY, CDR2 SVGAGI. Deletions cut 8 bases from V and 5 bases from J, with 10 bases between.